This T cell receptor (beta chain) was captured by sequencing in a study of blood T cell repertoires in COVID-19. Turning to the study itself: Sources were T cells, B-cell-depleted T cells, or PBMCs; the material itself was cDNA or gDNA.

TCRdb keeps only in-frame clones here, not all; method: immunoSEQ multiplex PCR. The table has some 14,000 clones, about 85% seen once. CDR3 size: 18 residues. With V trimmed by 1 base and J by 2 bases, 11 bases remained unmatched. Germline CDR1 SGHTA, CDR2 FQGNSA. The rearrangement uses TRBV7-2 and TRBJ2-3; 8 nucleotides align to TRBD2. The sequenced sample was peripheral blood. The receptor's source is a human donor in a cohort sampled during active COVID-19. In DNA, the CDR3 is TGTGCCAGCAGCTTAGACCCTAGCGGGCCCCTCCTCACAGATACGCAGTATTTT. Its protein is CASSLDPSGPLLTDTQYF.